The next 15 T cell receptor beta chains were all read from a single sample in a study of blood T cell repertoires in COVID-19. Sequenced by immunoSEQ multiplex PCR; TCRdb stores in-frame clones only, minus some. The table has some 120,000 clones, 70% to 80% seen once. Sequencing used peripheral blood. These receptor sequences come from a human donor in a cohort sampled during active COVID-19.

There are a few counts of this clone. In nucleotides, the CDR3 is TGCGCCAGCAGCTTGAGCAGCGGGACGCGCACAGATACGCAGTATTTT. Protein sequence: CASSLSSGTRTDTQYF. The rearrangement uses TRBV5-1 and TRBJ2-3, with TRBD2 matching over 7 bases. Germline values: CDR1 SGHRS, CDR2 YFSETQ. Unmatched junction bases numbered 6, after V lost 1 base and J lost 1 base. This CDR3 spans 16 amino acids.

The rearrangement links TRBV5-6 to TRBJ2-7; D is possibly TRBD2 (6 bases). V lost 0 bases and J 4 bases, leaving 8 bases between the germline ends. CDR1 and CDR2 from the germline V gene are SGHDT and YYEEEE. CDR3 length: 13 residues. The CDR3 DNA follows: TGTGCCAGCAGCTTGGCCGGGACTTACGAGCAGTACTTC. As protein: CASSLAGTYEQYF.

This clone was detected only a few times. This chain uses TRBV27 with TRBJ2-2, with a possible D match to TRBD1 (5 bases). V was trimmed by 2 bases and J by 2 bases, leaving 12 bases between them. The V gene's germline CDR1 is MNHEY and CDR2 SMNVEV (reference sequence). The CDR3 has 16 amino acids. Here the CDR3 reads CASSLRARVNTGELFF. The DNA of the CDR3 is TGTGCCAGCAGTTTAAGGGCCAGGGTTAACACCGGGGAGCTGTTTTTT.

The chain has TRBV5-1 and TRBJ2-1, with 12 bases matching TRBD2. The CDR3 is made up of 15 amino acids. V shed 4 bases and J 6 bases; nucleotides not matched to a gene: 5. The germline CDR1 and CDR2 sequences are SGHRS and YFSETQ. The CDR3 loop is CASSQTSGGPNEQFF. The DNA of the CDR3 is TGCGCCAGCAGCCAAACTAGCGGGGGGCCCAATGAGCAGTTCTTC.

This clone was counted a few times. The J gene is TRBJ2-3, the V gene TRBV19, with 10 bases aligning to TRBD2. The germline CDR1 and CDR2 sequences are LNHDA and SQIVND (reference sequence). Losses at the gene ends were 3 bases for V and 4 bases for J; bases not matched to a gene: 4. CDR3 length equals 15 residues. CDR3 amino acids: CASSIPLAGADTQYF. Here the CDR3 DNA reads TGTGCCAGTAGTATTCCCCTAGCGGGAGCAGATACGCAGTATTTT. The full variable domain, with the rest looked up from reference TRBV19 and TRBJ2-3, is DGGITQSPKYLFRKEGQNVTLSCEQNLNHDAMYWYRQDPGQGLRLIYYSQIVNDFQKGDIAEGYSVSREKKESFPLTVTSAQKNPTAFYLCASSIPLAGADTQYFGPGTRLTVL.

This clone was recorded many times. This chain uses TRBV19 with TRBJ2-1, with 8 bases that match TRBD1. Germline loops: CDR1 LNHDA, CDR2 SQIVND (reference sequence). The CDR3 extends over 12 amino acids. J lost 10 bases, V lost 7 bases, and 6 bases had no gene match. The CDR3 spells CASNFRQGEQFF. The CDR3 nucleotides read TGTGCCAGTAATTTCAGACAGGGGGAGCAGTTCTTC.

V usage is TRBV11-1 and J usage is TRBJ2-7; perhaps TRBD1 as D (6 bases). This CDR3 is built from 14 residues. Per germline, CDR1 SGHAT and CDR2 FQDESV (reference sequence). Deletions cut 5 bases from V and 6 bases from J, with 17 bases between. CDR3 sequence reads: CASSPQGYSTEQYF. CDR3 DNA: TGTGCCAGCAGCCCCCAGGGGTACTCCACCGAGCAGTACTTC. Based on the CDR3 plus reference TRBV11-1 and TRBJ2-7, the full variable domain is EAEVAQSPRYKITEKSQAVAFWCDPISGHATLYWYRQILGQGPELLVQFQDESVVDDSQLPKDRFSAERLKGVDSTLKIQPAELGDSAMYLCASSPQGYSTEQYFGPGTRLTVT.

The rearrangement uses TRBV19 and TRBJ2-1; D perhaps matches TRBD1 (6 bases). Trimming left V 6 bases short and J 6 bases short, with 15 bases between. CDR3 length: 14 amino acids. The germline V gene encodes CDR1 LNHDA and CDR2 SQIVND (reference sequence). CDR3 DNA sequence: TGTGCCAGTAGGGACAGTCAACGGGGCAATGAGCAGTTCTTC. It yields the protein CASRDSQRGNEQFF.

The CDR3 DNA reads as TGTGCCATCAGTGGGACAGTGCACCCCGGGGAGCTGTTTTTT. It specifies CAISGTVHPGELFF. The gene calls are TRBV10-3 and TRBJ2-2, with D maybe TRBD1 (6 bases). V was trimmed by 4 bases and J by 6 bases, leaving 12 bases between them. Germline values: CDR1 ENHRY, CDR2 SYGVKD. This CDR3 has 14 residues.

The chain has TRBV11-2 and TRBJ1-2; D is unresolved. V lost 0 bases and J 8 bases, leaving 19 bases between the germline ends. The CDR3 has 16 amino acids. In germline, CDR1 is SGHAT, CDR2 FQNNGV. The CDR3 DNA reads as TGTGCCAGCAGCTTAGATAAAACAGTAGGGTCGGGAGGCTACACCTTC. Protein sequence: CASSLDKTVGSGGYTF.

The chain is built from TRBV7-8 and TRBJ2-1; 9 nucleotides agree with TRBD1. Germline V CDR1 and CDR2: SGHVS, FQNEAQ. CDR3 size: 18 residues. With V trimmed by 5 bases and J by 0 bases, 11 bases remained unmatched. CDR3 DNA: TGTGCCAGCAGCCTAAGAATCGGACAGGGGAGCTCCTACAATGAGCAGTTCTTC. Translating it yields CASSLRIGQGSSYNEQFF.

The chain is built from TRBV5-6 and TRBJ2-3, with 12 bases aligning to TRBD2. The CDR3 is 15 residues long. Germline CDR1 and CDR2: SGHDT and YYEEEE. V was pared by 4 bases and J by 6 bases, with 6 bases of the junction left unmatched. The chain's CDR3 is CASSTRLAGADTQYF. As DNA, the CDR3 is TGTGCCAGCAGCACAAGACTAGCGGGAGCGGATACGCAGTATTTT.

This rearrangement joins TRBV5-5 to TRBJ2-5, with 8 bases that match TRBD1. Losses at the gene ends were 3 bases for V and 5 bases for J; bases not matched to a gene: 3. The CDR3 is 13 residues long. The germline gives CDR1 SGHKS, CDR2 YYEKEE (reference sequence). As DNA, the CDR3 is TGTGCCAGCAGCTCCGGGGACAGGGAGACCCAGTACTTC. This sequence encodes CASSSGDRETQYF.

The V and J genes are TRBV10-3 and TRBJ2-1, with 11 positions matching TRBD1. CDR1 is ENHRY and CDR2 is SYGVKD in the germline V gene. The trim removed 11 bases at V and 8 bases at J, leaving 14 bases unmatched. There are 15 residues in the CDR3. Here the CDR3 DNA reads TGTGCCGCAGGGGGTTCGGGACAGGGGGTCGATGAGCAGTTCTTC. Translating it yields CAAGGSGQGVDEQFF.

This clone has a handful of counts. CDR3 nucleotides: TGTGCCAGCAGCCTGGGGTCCCAGGGCAATGAGCAGTTCTTC. Protein product: CASSLGSQGNEQFF. The chain has TRBV7-9 and TRBJ2-1; TRBD1 might be the D (5 bases). V lost 5 bases, J lost 6 bases, and 14 bases lay in between. The CDR3 covers 14 residues. CDR1 and CDR2 from the germline V gene are SEHNR and FQNEAQ (reference sequence).